The 25 T cell receptor beta chains presented below share a single source sample, sequenced in a study of blood T cells in healthy people across ages. The authors ran a second PCR of roughly 6 to 12 cycles using a sample-barcoded 5' primer and a J-beta primer mix. TCRdb re-derived calls from the 5' RACE reads in MiXCR, one entry per CDR3 protein. Found here are around 1,000,000 distinct CDR3 sequences, 30% to 40% of them singletons; the top ten hold around 13%. The sequenced sample consisted of blood. All receptors derive from a man aged 18 to 30 in good health.

The rearrangement links TRBV20-1 to TRBJ2-5; TRBD1 agrees at 9 bases. After removal of 5 bases from V and 5 bases from J, the junction contained 6 bases not matched to a gene. The germline V gene encodes CDR1 DFQATT and CDR2 SNEGSKA (reference sequence). This CDR3 has 13 residues. For the CDR3, the DNA is TGCAGTGCTTTGGACAGGGGCTTTGAGACCCAGTACTTC. Protein product: CSALDRGFETQYF.

J is TRBJ2-3 and V is TRBV2; D uncertain. Per the germline V gene, CDR1 is SNHLY and CDR2 is FYNNEI. Trimming stripped 2 bases from V and 1 base from J, with 7 bases between. The CDR3 is made up of 14 amino acids. The CDR3 nucleotides read TGTGCCAGCAGTGAATATTCGGGCACAGATACGCAGTATTTT. It specifies CASSEYSGTDTQYF.

This clonotype has a handful of counts. The gene calls are TRBV6-2 or TRBV6-3 and TRBJ2-1; a possible D gene is TRBD1 (5 bases). Trimming removed 6 bases from V and 6 bases from J, with 12 bases in between. Germline V gene lookup returns CDR1 MNHEY and CDR2 SVGEGT. The length of the CDR3 is 13 residues. CDR3 nucleotides: TGTGCCAGCAGCAACGACAGATCCAATGAGCAGTTCTTC. Protein: CASSNDRSNEQFF.

This clonotype turned up a few times. The rearrangement links TRBV7-2 to TRBJ1-5; 8 bases map to TRBD1. Germline V lookup: CDR1 SGHTA, CDR2 FQGNSA. V lost 7 bases to trimming and J lost 6 bases; unmatched junction nucleotides: 5. There are 13 residues in the CDR3. CDR3 nucleotides: TGTGCCAGCAACCAGGGGGCCGGTCAGCCCCAGCATTTT. It encodes CASNQGAGQPQHF.

The chain links TRBV20-1 to TRBJ2-2; D is undetermined. The germline gives CDR1 DFQATT, CDR2 SNEGSKA (reference sequence). The CDR3 has 17 residues. Between the trimmed V and J ends, which lost 0 bases and 0 bases, there was a span of 14 bases. CDR3 nucleotides: TGCAGTGCTAGAGATCTGGCTAAACAAGCGAACACCGGGGAGCTGTTTTTT. Translating it yields CSARDLAKQANTGELFF.

This clonotype showed up just a few times. The chain employs TRBV3-1 and TRBJ2-3, with D possibly TRBD2 on 7 matching bases. Germline CDR1 is LGHDT and CDR2 is YNNKEL (reference sequence). Trimming removed 0 bases from V and 6 bases from J, with 13 bases in between. This CDR3 is 15 amino acids long. CDR3 amino acids: CASSQDGGPWDTQYF. The CDR3 nucleotides are TGTGCCAGCAGCCAAGACGGGGGGCCATGGGATACGCAGTATTTT.

This clonotype was recorded a few times. The chain employs TRBV27 and TRBJ1-2; 7 nucleotides align to TRBD1. Germline CDR1 MNHEY, CDR2 SMNVEV (reference sequence). CDR3 length: 16 residues. After removal of 0 bases from V and 4 bases from J, the junction contained 8 bases not matched to a gene. CDR3: CASSLSPTGSGYGYTF. The DNA of the CDR3 is TGTGCCAGCAGTTTATCCCCGACAGGGTCAGGCTATGGCTACACCTTC.

The chain combines TRBV6-1 with TRBJ1-1; D gene unclear. Looked up from germline, CDR1 is MNHNS and CDR2 is SASEGT. Trimming left V 8 bases short and J 6 bases short, with 10 bases between. The CDR3 consists of 11 residues. In nucleotides, the CDR3 is TGTGCCAGCCTCGTTGGGCCTGAAGCTTTCTTT. The encoded protein is CASLVGPEAFF.

This clonotype appeared a few times. The chain joins TRBV11-1 to TRBJ2-7, with TRBD1 identical over 9 bases. V lost 7 bases and J lost 3; bases outside the gene matches: 7. CDR1 is SGHAT, CDR2 FQDESV, per germline (reference sequence). The length of the CDR3 is 14 residues. The CDR3 nucleotides read TGTGCCAGCACCCCGGGACAGGGTCTCTACGAGCAGTACTTC. Its protein is CASTPGQGLYEQYF.

The chain employs TRBV12-3 or TRBV12-4 and TRBJ2-1; TRBD1 matches 7 bases. V was clipped by 6 bases and J by 6 bases; unmatched bases: 11. The CDR3 totals 15 residues. The CDR3 sequence is CASSPVGQRVNEQFF. CDR3 DNA sequence: TGTGCCAGCAGCCCTGTGGGACAGAGGGTCAATGAGCAGTTCTTC.

V gene TRBV12-3 or TRBV12-4 combines with J gene TRBJ1-3; 10 positions agree with TRBD1. The CDR3 is 15 amino acids. V gave up 6 bases and J gave up 3 bases; unmatched junction bases: 5. DNA for the CDR3: TGTGCCAGCAGCTCGACAGGGGGCCGTGGAAACACCATATATTTT. Protein sequence: CASSSTGGRGNTIYF.

The chain has TRBV5-6 and TRBJ2-1; TRBD1 matches at 7 bases. The germline V gene has CDR1 SGHDT and CDR2 YYEEEE. This CDR3 region has 15 residues. J gave up 1 base and V 4 bases, and 5 bases lay outside the gene matches. The CDR3 sequence is CASSETGKSYNEQFF. The CDR3 bases are TGTGCCAGCAGCGAGACAGGGAAGTCCTACAATGAGCAGTTCTTC.

This clonotype was seen more than once but under ten times. This rearrangement joins TRBV7-2 to TRBJ2-1; 7 bases are a match to TRBD1. Germline V gene lookup returns CDR1 SGHTA and CDR2 FQGNSA. This CDR3 region has 14 residues. V was pared by 4 bases and J by 8 bases, with 8 bases of the junction left unmatched. The CDR3 DNA reads as TGTGCCAGCAGCTACGACAGGGAAATGGATGAGCAGTTCTTC. Its translation is CASSYDREMDEQFF.

This sequence joins TRBV4-2 and TRBJ1-2, with D perhaps TRBD1 (5 bases). CDR1 and CDR2 (germline): LGHNA, YNFKEQ. The CDR3 has 16 residues. V was pared by 0 bases and J by 2 bases, with 13 bases between. CDR3 in DNA: TGTGCCAGCAGCCAAGATCCAGGACAACTAAACTATGGCTACACCTTC. Amino acid sequence: CASSQDPGQLNYGYTF.

In this sample, this clonotype turned up once. This sequence joins TRBV10-3 and TRBJ1-4; D ambiguous. Between the trimmed V and J ends, which lost 2 bases and 5 bases, there was a span of 9 bases. The germline V gene encodes CDR1 ENHRY and CDR2 SYGVKD. The CDR3 runs to 14 residues. This CDR3 is CAISEASGNEKLFF. CDR3 DNA sequence: TGTGCCATCAGTGAGGCGTCAGGAAATGAAAAACTGTTTTTT.

This clonotype was observed a handful of times. J is TRBJ1-2 and V is TRBV27; the D gene is possibly TRBD1 (6 bases). V was pared by 4 bases and J by 4 bases, with 10 bases between. The CDR3 is made up of 13 amino acids. The germline gives CDR1 MNHEY, CDR2 SMNVEV (reference sequence). The chain's CDR3 is CASSSRTAYGYTF. In DNA form, the CDR3 reads TGTGCCAGCAGTTCACGGACAGCCTATGGCTACACCTTC.

The chain couples TRBV4-2 to TRBJ1-6; 8 bases are a match to TRBD1. Germline CDR1 and CDR2: LGHNA and YNFKEQ. V was clipped by 3 bases and J by 7 bases; unmatched bases: 8. The CDR3 contains 16 residues. The CDR3 loop reads CASSQAGRDRNSPLHF. Here the CDR3 DNA reads TGTGCCAGCAGCCAGGCAGGGCGGGACAGGAATTCACCCCTCCACTTT.

This clonotype appeared many times. This chain uses TRBV6-6 with TRBJ2-5, with 8 bases aligning to TRBD2. Germline assignment: CDR1 MNHNY and CDR2 SVGAGI (reference sequence). CDR3 size: 15 residues. V shed 3 bases and J 4 bases; nucleotides not matched to a gene: 7. The CDR3 sequence: CASSYRGGLVETQYF. For the CDR3, the DNA is TGTGCCAGCAGTTATCGGGGGGGCCTCGTAGAGACCCAGTACTTC.

This clonotype showed up just a few times. V gene TRBV12-3 or TRBV12-4 combines with J gene TRBJ2-5; D uncertain. The CDR3 covers 14 residues. Trimming left V 6 bases short and J 1 base short, with 12 bases between. The CDR3 DNA reads as TGTGCCAGCAGCCCTACAGATACCCAAGAGACCCAGTACTTC. It codes for CASSPTDTQETQYF.

This sequence joins TRBV7-9 and TRBJ1-1; TRBD1 matches at 7 bases. The germline gives CDR1 SEHNR, CDR2 FQNEAQ (reference sequence). This CDR3 has 14 amino acids. J lost 10 bases, V lost 5 bases, and 13 bases had no gene match. The CDR3 sequence is CASSPDRMFTGAFF. The CDR3 nucleotides are TGTGCCAGCAGCCCGGACAGGATGTTCACCGGAGCTTTCTTT.

The chain couples TRBV9 to TRBJ2-1; 7 bases fit TRBD1. Germline V gene sequence: CDR1 SGDLS, CDR2 YYNGEE. The CDR3 length is 15 residues. J lost 4 bases, V lost 0 bases, and 4 bases had no gene match. For the CDR3, the DNA is TGTGCCAGCAGCGTAGGGGGACAGCAATACAATGAGCAGTTCTTC. Translation: CASSVGGQQYNEQFF.

This clonotype is a singleton in its sample. V usage is TRBV2 and J usage is TRBJ1-1; no clear D. CDR1 is SNHLY and CDR2 is FYNNEI in the germline V gene. The V end was cut by 5 bases, the J end by 3 bases, with 10 bases between. CDR3 length: 13 residues. The CDR3: CASSPFRDTEAFF. CDR3 DNA: TGTGCCAGCAGTCCCTTTAGGGACACTGAAGCTTTCTTT.

The rearrangement links TRBV12-3 or TRBV12-4 to TRBJ1-1, with 7 bases identical to TRBD1. The ends lost 7 bases at V and 7 bases at J; junction bases unmatched: 9. CDR3 length: 13 residues. This CDR3 reads CASTLNRDSEAFF. CDR3 in DNA: TGTGCCAGCACCCTAAACCGGGACAGTGAAGCTTTCTTT.

This clonotype was detected a few times. J is TRBJ1-2 and V is TRBV10-3; no definite D call. V lost 4 bases and J 2 bases, leaving 5 bases between the germline ends. The CDR3 totals 12 residues. CDR1 and CDR2 from the germline V gene are ENHRY and SYGVKD. CDR3 in DNA: TGTGCCATCAGTGGGATGAACTATGGCTACACCTTC. Its protein is CAISGMNYGYTF.

Note on this clonotype: The junction does not match germline at one end; this may be a read error. The chain carries TRBV7-2 and TRBJ1-2; 9 bases line up with TRBD1. Germline V lookup: CDR1 SGHTA, CDR2 FQGNSA. CDR3 length: 14 amino acids. CDR3 protein: CASSVKTGGNGCTF. CDR3 coding DNA: TGTGCCAGCAGCGTTAAGACAGGGGGGAACGGCTGCACCTTC.